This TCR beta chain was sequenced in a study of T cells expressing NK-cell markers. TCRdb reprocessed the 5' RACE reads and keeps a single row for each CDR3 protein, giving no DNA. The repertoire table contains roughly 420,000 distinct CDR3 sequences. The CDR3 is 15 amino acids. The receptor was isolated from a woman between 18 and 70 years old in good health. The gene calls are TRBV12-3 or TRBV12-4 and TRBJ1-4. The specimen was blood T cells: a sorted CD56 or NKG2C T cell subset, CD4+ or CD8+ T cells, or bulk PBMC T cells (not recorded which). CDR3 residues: CASRPQKVGNEKLFF.